A selection of T cell receptor beta chains follows, all from one sample in a study of blood T cell repertoires in COVID-19. Sequencing used immunoSEQ multiplex PCR; TCRdb keeps in-frame clones, though not all of them. There are over 100,000 clones in the sample; around 86% occur only once, and under 13% lies in the top ten. The sample was peripheral blood. The receptors were sampled from an elderly man with acute or convalescent COVID-19. CDR3s include the opening cysteine and the closing phenylalanine or tryptophan. Fields, in order: V gene, J gene, clone size, D gene, CDR3 length, CDR3 protein, CDR3 DNA. D genes are given only for firm matches. Size tells how often a clone was seen (once, few, many) or the class of an expanded clone, and some rows leave it out.

TRBV7-2	TRBJ2-5	.	TRBD2	15	CASSLRLAGGETQYF	TGTGCCAGCAGCCTTCGACTAGCGGGGGGAGAGACCCAGTACTTC
TRBV30	TRBJ1-5	.	.	13	CAWSPGEIRPQHF	TGTGCCTGGAGCCCGGGAGAAATCAGGCCCCAGCATTTT
TRBV6-6	TRBJ2-3	.	.	16	CASSYWFGGGTDTQYF	TGTGCCAGCAGTTACTGGTTCGGCGGGGGCACAGATACGCAGTATTTT
TRBV6-2/TRBV6-3	TRBJ1-5	few	.	14	CASSYFLSNQPQHF	TGTGCCAGCAGTTACTTCCTTAGCAATCAGCCCCAGCATTTT
TRBV2	TRBJ1-5	.	.	15	CASSETGRYNQPQHF	TGTGCCAGCAGTGAAACAGGGAGATACAATCAGCCCCAGCATTTT
TRBV10-3	TRBJ1-2	once	TRBD1	14	CAISTITGAGGYTF	TGTGCCATCAGCACTATTACAGGGGCGGGTGGCTACACCTTC
TRBV28	TRBJ2-1	.	TRBD2	16	CASSLPTSGSNNEQFF	TGTGCCAGCAGTTTACCAACTAGCGGGAGCAACAATGAGCAGTTCTTC
TRBV3-1/TRBV3-2	TRBJ2-5	.	TRBD2	14	CASSQPSGGETQYF	TGTGCCAGCAGCCAACCGAGCGGGGGAGAGACCCAGTACTTC
TRBV25-1	TRBJ2-1	.	TRBD2	16	CASSEIGLAAYNEQFF	TGTGCCAGCAGTGAAATCGGGCTAGCGGCTTACAATGAGCAGTTCTTC
TRBV7-8	TRBJ1-6	.	TRBD1	16	CASSFGQGVEDSPLHF	TGTGCCAGCAGCTTCGGACAGGGGGTGGAGGATTCACCCCTCCACTTT
TRBV7-9	TRBJ2-1	.	TRBD2	15	CASSRGLAGYNEQFF	TGTGCCAGCAGCCGGGGACTAGCGGGCTACAATGAGCAGTTCTTC
TRBV2	TRBJ2-7	few	.	13	CASSGREVYEQYF	TGTGCCAGCAGTGGAAGGGAGGTCTACGAGCAGTACTTC
TRBV2	TRBJ2-7	few	.	14	CASSEALTGYEQYF	TGTGCCAGCAGTGAAGCGCTTACGGGGTACGAGCAGTACTTC
TRBV6-5	TRBJ1-2	.	.	14	CASSLEGSNYGYTF	TGTGCCAGCAGCTTGGAGGGATCTAACTATGGCTACACCTTC
TRBV11-2	TRBJ1-1	.	.	13	CASHGQMNTEAFF	TGTGCCAGCCACGGACAGATGAACACTGAAGCTTTCTTT
TRBV29-1	TRBJ1-1	.	TRBD1	12	CSTILTGGAAFF	TGCAGCACAATATTAACAGGGGGCGCGGCTTTCTTT
TRBV12-3/TRBV12-4	TRBJ1-2	.	TRBD1	13	CASSPRTGGGDTF	TGTGCCAGCAGTCCCCGGACAGGGGGTGGGGACACCTTC
TRBV5-8	TRBJ2-1	.	.	15	CASSLWAQGSNEQFF	TGTGCCAGCAGCTTGTGGGCCCAGGGGAGTAATGAGCAGTTCTTC
TRBV9	TRBJ1-2	.	.	13	CARSLLIGGGYTF	TGTGCCCGCAGCCTACTAATTGGGGGGGGCTACACCTTC
TRBV25-1	TRBJ1-6	.	.	15	CASSVQAGGNSPLHF	TGTGCCAGCAGTGTTCAGGCGGGTGGAAATTCACCCCTCCACTTT
TRBV25-1	TRBJ1-6	.	.	17	CASSETWGVENNSPLHF	TGTGCCAGCAGTGAAACCTGGGGGGTTGAGAATAATTCACCCCTCCACTTT
TRBV28	TRBJ1-2	.	.	12	CASSSPGNGYTF	TGTGCCAGCAGTTCTCCAGGGAATGGCTACACCTTC
TRBV6-6	TRBJ1-2	.	TRBD1	14	CASRRDREGNGYTF	TGTGCCAGCAGACGGGACAGGGAAGGAAATGGCTACACCTTC
TRBV6-5	TRBJ1-5	.	TRBD1	14	CASCLGQGNQPQHF	TGTGCCAGCTGTTTGGGACAGGGCAATCAGCCCCAGCATTTT
TRBV7-2	TRBJ1-4	.	TRBD1	14	CASSPGTGVEKLFF	TGTGCCAGCAGTCCGGGGACAGGGGTAGAAAAACTGTTTTTT
TRBV7-2	TRBJ1-6	.	.	13	CASSLAEGSPLHF	TGTGCCAGCAGCTTAGCAGAGGGTTCACCCCTCCACTTT
TRBV5-1	TRBJ2-5	.	TRBD2	15	CASSASGVYQETQYF	TGCGCCAGCAGCGCTAGCGGGGTGTACCAAGAGACCCAGTACTTC
TRBV2	TRBJ2-1	.	TRBD2	15	CASRAGTSPNNEQFF	TGTGCCAGCAGGGCCGGGACTAGCCCTAACAATGAGCAGTTCTTC
TRBV18	TRBJ2-1	once	TRBD2	16	CASSPSWGGSYNEQFF	TGTGCCAGCTCACCCTCCTGGGGGGGATCCTACAATGAGCAGTTCTTC
TRBV9	TRBJ1-3	once	TRBD1	17	CASSLPSGGATGNTIYF	TGTGCCAGCAGCCTACCCTCAGGGGGCGCTACGGGAAACACCATATATTTT
TRBV3-1/TRBV3-2	TRBJ2-3	few	.	15	CASSQSGSSTDTQYF	TGTGCCAGCAGCCAGAGCGGATCTAGCACAGATACGCAGTATTTT
TRBV5-5	TRBJ2-2	.	.	16	CASSPEAEPPPGELFF	TGTGCCAGCAGCCCAGAAGCGGAGCCGCCACCCGGGGAGCTGTTTTTT
TRBV19	TRBJ1-6	.	.	12	CASSQGNSPLHF	TGTGCCAGTAGTCAGGGTAATTCACCCCTCCACTTT
TRBV19	TRBJ1-5	.	.	15	CASSIRPGERGPQHF	TGTGCCAGTAGTATTCGCCCCGGGGAGAGAGGGCCCCAGCATTTT
TRBV10-3	TRBJ1-2	.	.	12	CAIRGVGYGYTF	TGTGCCATCAGAGGGGTAGGCTATGGCTACACCTTC
TRBV18	TRBJ1-2	.	.	14	CASSPLNSKSGYTF	TGTGCCAGCTCACCACTGAACAGTAAGAGTGGCTACACCTTC
TRBV6-5	TRBJ1-2	.	.	13	CASSYYRVDGYTF	TGTGCCAGCAGTTATTACAGGGTGGATGGCTACACCTTC
TRBV3-1/TRBV3-2	TRBJ1-2	.	TRBD1	15	CASSQVQGVGYGYTF	TGTGCCAGCAGCCAAGTCCAGGGGGTAGGCTATGGCTACACCTTC
TRBV5-1	TRBJ2-2	.	TRBD1	15	CASSFRGRGTGELFF	TGCGCCAGCAGCTTTAGGGGGCGCGGCACCGGGGAGCTGTTTTTT
TRBV5-8	TRBJ1-5	.	.	14	CASSFSATNQPQHF	TGTGCCAGCAGCTTTTCCGCTACGAATCAGCCCCAGCATTTT
TRBV6-5	TRBJ1-2	.	TRBD1	12	CASRNTGGRDFF	TGTGCCAGCAGAAACACAGGGGGCAGGGACTTCTTC
TRBV6-6	TRBJ1-3	few	.	20	CASSRTDFREGRGSGNTIYF	TGTGCCAGCAGCCGGACGGACTTTAGGGAGGGACGGGGCTCTGGAAACACCATATATTTT